This is a list of T cell receptor beta chains from one sample in a study of T cell responses to AZD1222 COVID-19 vaccine. Using immunoSEQ multiplex PCR, the repertoire was profiled, and TCRdb retains in-frame clones only, with some absent. In the table there are some 80,000 clones, approximately 80% of which are singletons. This material consisted of peripheral blood, taken 28 days after the second dose of the MenACWY control vaccine. The receptors here all came from an adult who received the MenACWY meningococcal vaccine as a control. Both conserved end residues are part of each CDR3. Fields, in order: V gene, clone size, J gene, CDR3 protein. Not every row has a clone size; where given, it reads once, few, many or a size class.

TRBV4-1,NA,TRBJ2-2,CASSQVEVGMTTGELFF
TRBV2,NA,TRBJ2-5,CASSLSSGAGETQYF
TRBV6-5,NA,TRBJ1-2,CASKGPTSRGYTF
TRBV28,NA,TRBJ2-1,CASSLGRWTSGSGGYNEQFF
TRBV4-3,NA,TRBJ2-7,CASSQAFSGEQYF
TRBV30,NA,TRBJ1-5,CAWSADSNQPQHF
TRBV19,NA,TRBJ2-4,CASSGGRGKNIQYF
TRBV6-2/TRBV6-3,NA,TRBJ1-2,CASSLTGDYGYTF
TRBV2,NA,TRBJ1-6,CASTQTGVRSPLHF
TRBV21-1,NA,TRBJ1-2,CASSPSGQTSNYGYTF
TRBV5-1,once,TRBJ2-1,CASSLGDYRNEQFF
TRBV7-3,NA,TRBJ2-3,CASSRLGGGTDTQYF
TRBV21-1,NA,TRBJ1-5,CASPGPNNQPQHF
TRBV5-4,NA,TRBJ2-7,CASSLLGQTYEQYF
TRBV11-1,NA,TRBJ2-5,CASSFSTSGDQETQYF
TRBV18,NA,TRBJ1-1,CASSMTGGTEAFF
TRBV27,NA,TRBJ1-4,CASSSSIRGFGNEKLFF
TRBV18,NA,TRBJ1-5,CASSPAGNQPQHF
TRBV30,NA,TRBJ2-5,CAWSQGSETQYF
TRBV15,NA,TRBJ1-2,CATSRNSYGYTF
TRBV28,NA,TRBJ1-5,CASSMGRPRDQPQHF
TRBV19,once,TRBJ2-1,CASSISLSSYNEQFF
TRBV28,NA,TRBJ2-7,CASRLTGQSYEQYF
TRBV10-3,NA,TRBJ2-6,CAISDSSGANVLTF
TRBV6-5,NA,TRBJ1-6,CASRGQGWGSPLHF
TRBV25-1,NA,TRBJ1-4,CASSEAGLGNEKLFF
TRBV19,NA,TRBJ1-2,CASSTGDGSLGGYTF
TRBV6-1,NA,TRBJ2-7,CASSAGPALRLYEQYF
TRBV25-1,NA,TRBJ1-6,CASSDSLPGTGDSPLHF
TRBV30,few,TRBJ1-1,CAWSVPLSQGRAFF
TRBV30,NA,TRBJ2-4,CAWSSTGGNIQYF
TRBV6-5,NA,TRBJ2-7,CASRSGGGTSYEQYF
TRBV29-1,NA,TRBJ1-2,CSVDMAAGRARGYTF
TRBV7-3,NA,TRBJ1-1,CASSLSEGTEAFF
TRBV5-1,NA,TRBJ1-1,CASSLDSLGRNTEAFF
TRBV7-2,NA,TRBJ2-7,CASSLGSGGKYEQYF
TRBV15,NA,TRBJ2-7,CATSPTWGNEQYF
TRBV29-1,NA,TRBJ1-3,CSVAETGTSGNTIYF
TRBV6-2/TRBV6-3,NA,TRBJ2-7,CASSFRASPDYEQYF
TRBV5-8,NA,TRBJ1-5,CASSLGLGESNQPQHF
TRBV19,NA,TRBJ2-5,CASSIGTRETQYF
TRBV9,NA,TRBJ2-1,CASSPSRLAFYNEQFF
TRBV6-4,NA,TRBJ1-1,CASSDGENTEAFF
TRBV6-5,NA,TRBJ2-2,CASRNPGQNTGELFF
TRBV29-1,once,TRBJ1-2,CSAQETGGYTF